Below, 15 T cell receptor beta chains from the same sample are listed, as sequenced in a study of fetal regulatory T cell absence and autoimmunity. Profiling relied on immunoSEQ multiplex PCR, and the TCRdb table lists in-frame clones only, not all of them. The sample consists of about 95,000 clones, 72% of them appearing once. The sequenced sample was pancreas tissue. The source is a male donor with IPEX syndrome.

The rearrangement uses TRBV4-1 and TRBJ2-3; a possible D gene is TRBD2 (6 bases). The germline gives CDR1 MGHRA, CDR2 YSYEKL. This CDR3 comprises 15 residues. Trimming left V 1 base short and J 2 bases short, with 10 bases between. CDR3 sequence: CASSQVGGITDTQYF. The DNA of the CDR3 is TGCGCCAGCAGCCAAGTGGGCGGGATCACAGATACGCAGTATTTT.

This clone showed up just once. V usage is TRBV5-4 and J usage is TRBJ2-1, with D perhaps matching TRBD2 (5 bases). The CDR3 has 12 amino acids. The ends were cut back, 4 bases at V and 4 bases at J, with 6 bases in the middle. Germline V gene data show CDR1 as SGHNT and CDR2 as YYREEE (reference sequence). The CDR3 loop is CASSGSYNEQFF. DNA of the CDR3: TGTGCCAGCAGCGGGAGTTACAATGAGCAGTTCTTC.

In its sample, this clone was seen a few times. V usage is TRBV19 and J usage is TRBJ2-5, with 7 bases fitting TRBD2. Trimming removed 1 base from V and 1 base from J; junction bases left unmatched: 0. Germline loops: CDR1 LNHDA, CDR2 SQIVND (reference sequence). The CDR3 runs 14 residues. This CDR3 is CASSIAGGQETQYF. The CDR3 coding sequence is TGTGCCAGTAGTATAGCGGGGGGCCAAGAGACCCAGTACTTC.

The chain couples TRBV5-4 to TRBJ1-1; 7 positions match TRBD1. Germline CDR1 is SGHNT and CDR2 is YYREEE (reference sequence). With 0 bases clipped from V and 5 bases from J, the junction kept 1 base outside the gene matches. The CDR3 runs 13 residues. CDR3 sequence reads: CASSLDRGTEAFF. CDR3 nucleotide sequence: TGTGCCAGCAGCTTGGACAGGGGAACTGAAGCTTTCTTT.

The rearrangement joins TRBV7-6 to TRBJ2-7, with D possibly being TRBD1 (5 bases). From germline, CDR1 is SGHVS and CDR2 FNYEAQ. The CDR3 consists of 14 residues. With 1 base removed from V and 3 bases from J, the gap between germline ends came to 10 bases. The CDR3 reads CASSLGGRDYEQYF. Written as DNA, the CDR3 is TGTGCCAGCAGCTTAGGGGGCAGGGACTACGAGCAGTACTTC.

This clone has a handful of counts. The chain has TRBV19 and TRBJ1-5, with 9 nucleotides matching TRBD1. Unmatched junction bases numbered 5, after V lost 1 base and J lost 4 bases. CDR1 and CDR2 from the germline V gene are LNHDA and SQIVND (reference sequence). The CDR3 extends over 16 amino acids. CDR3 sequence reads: CASSIVGQGINQPQHF. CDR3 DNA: TGTGCCAGTAGTATAGTGGGACAGGGCATTAATCAGCCCCAGCATTTT.

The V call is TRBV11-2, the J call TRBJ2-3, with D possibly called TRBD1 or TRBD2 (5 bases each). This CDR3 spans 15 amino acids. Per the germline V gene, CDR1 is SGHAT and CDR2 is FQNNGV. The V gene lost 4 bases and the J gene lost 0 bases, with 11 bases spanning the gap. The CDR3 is CASSSGTTSTDTQYF. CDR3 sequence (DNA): TGTGCCAGCAGCTCCGGGACGACCAGCACAGATACGCAGTATTTT.

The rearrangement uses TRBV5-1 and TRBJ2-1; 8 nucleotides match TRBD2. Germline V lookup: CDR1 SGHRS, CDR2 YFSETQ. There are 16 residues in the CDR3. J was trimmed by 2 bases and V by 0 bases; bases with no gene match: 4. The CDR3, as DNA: TGCGCCAGCAGCTTGGACGTCGGGAGGGCCTACAATGAGCAGTTCTTC. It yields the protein CASSLDVGRAYNEQFF.

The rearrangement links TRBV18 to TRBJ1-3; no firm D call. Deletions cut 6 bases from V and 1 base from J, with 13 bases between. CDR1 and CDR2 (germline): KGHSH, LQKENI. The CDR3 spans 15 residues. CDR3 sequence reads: CASSPMALSGNTIYF. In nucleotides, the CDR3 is TGTGCCAGCTCTCCAATGGCTTTATCTGGAAACACCATATATTTT.

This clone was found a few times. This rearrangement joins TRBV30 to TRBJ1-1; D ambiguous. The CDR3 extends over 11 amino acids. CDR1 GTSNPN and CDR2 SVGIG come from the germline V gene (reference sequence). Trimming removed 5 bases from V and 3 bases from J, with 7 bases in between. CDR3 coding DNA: TGTGCCTGGTCTGACGACACTGAAGCTTTCTTT. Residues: CAWSDDTEAFF.

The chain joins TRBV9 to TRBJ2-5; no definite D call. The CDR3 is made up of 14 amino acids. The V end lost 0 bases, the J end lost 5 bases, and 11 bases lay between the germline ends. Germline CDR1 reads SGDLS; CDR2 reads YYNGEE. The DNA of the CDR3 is TGTGCCAGCAGCGTAGGACCCGCCGGCGAGACCCAGTACTTC. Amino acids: CASSVGPAGETQYF.

CDR3 loop: CASSHPGLAGLYNEQFF. The DNA for the CDR3 is TGCGCCAGCAGCCACCCAGGACTAGCGGGACTATACAATGAGCAGTTCTTC. The rearrangement links TRBV4-1 to TRBJ2-1, with TRBD2 matching 12 bases. The CDR3 extends over 17 amino acids. Losses at the gene ends were 3 bases for V and 4 bases for J; bases not matched to a gene: 7. Germline loops: CDR1 MGHRA, CDR2 YSYEKL.

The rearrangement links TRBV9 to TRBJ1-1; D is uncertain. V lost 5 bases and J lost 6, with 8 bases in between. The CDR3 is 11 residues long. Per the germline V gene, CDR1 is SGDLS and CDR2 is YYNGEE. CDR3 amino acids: CASSEAAEAFF. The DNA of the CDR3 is TGTGCCAGCAGTGAGGCGGCTGAAGCTTTCTTT. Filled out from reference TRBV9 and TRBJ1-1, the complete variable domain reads DSGVTQTPKHLITATGQRVTLRCSPRSGDLSVYWYQQSLDQGLQFLIQYYNGEERAKGNILERFSAQQFPDLHSELNLSSLELGDSALYFCASSEAAEAFFGQGTRLTVV.

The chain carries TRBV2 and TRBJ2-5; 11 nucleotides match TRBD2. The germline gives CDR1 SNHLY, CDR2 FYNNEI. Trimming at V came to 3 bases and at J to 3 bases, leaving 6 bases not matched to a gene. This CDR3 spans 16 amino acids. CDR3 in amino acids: CASSDFSGLAEETQYF. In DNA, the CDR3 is TGTGCCAGCAGTGACTTCTCGGGACTAGCGGAAGAGACCCAGTACTTC.

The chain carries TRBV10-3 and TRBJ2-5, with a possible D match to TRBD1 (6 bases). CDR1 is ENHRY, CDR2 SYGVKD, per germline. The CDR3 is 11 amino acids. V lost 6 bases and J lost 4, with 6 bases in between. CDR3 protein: CAISRGETQYF. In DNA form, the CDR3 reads TGTGCCATCAGCAGGGGAGAGACCCAGTACTTC.